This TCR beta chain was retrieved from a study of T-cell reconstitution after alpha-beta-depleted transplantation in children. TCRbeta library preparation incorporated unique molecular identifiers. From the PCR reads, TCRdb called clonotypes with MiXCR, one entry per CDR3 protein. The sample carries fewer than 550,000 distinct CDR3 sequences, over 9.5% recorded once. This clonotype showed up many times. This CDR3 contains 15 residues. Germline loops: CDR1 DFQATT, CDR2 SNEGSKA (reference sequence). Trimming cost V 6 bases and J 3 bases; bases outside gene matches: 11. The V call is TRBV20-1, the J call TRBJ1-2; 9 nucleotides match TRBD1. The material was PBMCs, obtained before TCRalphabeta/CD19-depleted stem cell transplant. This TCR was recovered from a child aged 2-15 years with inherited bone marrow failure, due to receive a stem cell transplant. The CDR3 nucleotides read TGCAGTGCCAGTCCCGGGACAGGGACGGACTATGGCTACACCTTC. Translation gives CSASPGTGTDYGYTF.